A selection of T cell receptor beta chains follows, all from one sample in a study of T cell clonotyping in hematopoietic cell transplantation. Sequenced by immunoSEQ multiplex PCR; TCRdb stores in-frame clones only, minus some. The table shows some 76,000 clones, with 96% occurring only once. The input for sequencing was peripheral blood mononuclear cells, taken before stem cell transplant. Receptor source: a woman in her forties or fifties with acute myeloid leukemia. Some clones in this sample may be carry-over from other donors' samples. Each CDR3 is given with its conserved first and last residue. D genes are given only for firm matches. Size tells how often a clone was seen (once, few, many) or the class of an expanded clone, and some rows leave it out.

CDR3: CASSWRTQPQHF
DNA: TGTGCCAGTAGTTGGCGTACTCAGCCCCAGCATTTT
V: TRBV19
J: TRBJ1-5
size: .
D: .

CDR3: CASSLPGQGVNEQYF
DNA: TGTGCCAGCAGTTTACCAGGACAGGGGGTGAACGAGCAGTACTTC
V: TRBV27
J: TRBJ2-7
size: .
D: TRBD1

CDR3: CASSRLPGRASGNTIYF
DNA: TGCGCCAGCAGCCGCTTACCGGGGCGGGCCTCTGGAAACACCATATATTTT
V: TRBV4-1
J: TRBJ1-3
size: .
D: .

CDR3: CASSYARGPYGYTF
DNA: TGTGCCAGCAGTTACGCCCGGGGACCTTATGGCTACACCTTC
V: TRBV6-5
J: TRBJ1-2
size: .
D: .

CDR3: CASSLDSLYGYTF
DNA: TGTGCCAGCAGCTTGGACAGTCTCTATGGCTACACCTTC
V: TRBV7-8
J: TRBJ1-2
size: once
D: .

CDR3: CASSVQGTEAFF
DNA: TGTGCCAGCAGCGTTCAGGGCACTGAAGCTTTCTTT
V: TRBV9
J: TRBJ1-1
size: .
D: .

CDR3: CASVDILGKQGYEQYF
DNA: TGTGCCAGCGTAGACATTTTGGGGAAACAGGGCTACGAGCAGTACTTC
V: TRBV18
J: TRBJ2-7
size: .
D: .

CDR3: CASSWGGTSPAEETQYF
DNA: TGCGCCAGCAGCTGGGGGGGGACTAGCCCGGCAGAAGAGACCCAGTACTTC
V: TRBV5-1
J: TRBJ2-5
size: .
D: TRBD2

CDR3: CASSPGGGRDTQYF
DNA: TGTGCCAGCAGCCCAGGGGGGGGAAGGGATACGCAGTATTTT
V: TRBV9
J: TRBJ2-3
size: .
D: .

CDR3: CASSDSGRASYEQYF
DNA: TGTGCCAGCTCGGATAGCGGGAGGGCCAGCTACGAGCAGTACTTC
V: TRBV27
J: TRBJ2-7
size: .
D: TRBD2

CDR3: CASSLASGQYF
DNA: TGTGCCAGCAGTTTAGCGAGCGGGCAGTACTTC
V: TRBV28
J: TRBJ2-7
size: .
D: .

CDR3: CASGWRTDTQYF
DNA: TGTGCCAGCGGGTGGAGAACAGATACGCAGTATTTT
V: TRBV27
J: TRBJ2-3
size: .
D: .

CDR3: CSVGGQGNQPQHF
DNA: TGCAGCGTTGGGGGACAGGGCAATCAGCCCCAGCATTTT
V: TRBV29-1
J: TRBJ1-5
size: .
D: TRBD1

CDR3: CASTTRGTQETQYF
DNA: TGTGCCAGCACAACCAGGGGAACCCAAGAGACCCAGTACTTC
V: TRBV2
J: TRBJ2-5
size: .
D: .

CDR3: CSVVTRTYEQYF
DNA: TGCAGCGTTGTAACTCGGACCTACGAGCAGTACTTC
V: TRBV29-1
J: TRBJ2-7
size: .
D: .

CDR3: CAWRGQGAYEQYF
DNA: TGTGCCTGGAGAGGACAGGGGGCCTACGAGCAGTACTTC
V: TRBV30
J: TRBJ2-7
size: .
D: TRBD1

CDR3: CASRAGRQNYGYTF
DNA: TGTGCCAGCAGAGCGGGACGTCAGAACTATGGCTACACCTTC
V: TRBV2
J: TRBJ1-2
size: once
D: .

CDR3: CASSRTYEQYF
DNA: TGTGCCAGCAGTCGGACCTACGAGCAGTACTTC
V: TRBV2
J: TRBJ2-7
size: few
D: .

CDR3: CASREGTGPGNTIYF
DNA: TGTGCCAGCAGGGAAGGGACAGGGCCTGGAAACACCATATATTTT
V: TRBV6-1
J: TRBJ1-3
size: .
D: TRBD1

CDR3: CASTFFGGVEETQYF
DNA: TGTGCCAGCACTTTTTTTGGAGGGGTCGAGGAGACCCAGTACTTC
V: TRBV6-1
J: TRBJ2-5
size: .
D: .

CDR3: CASSPLGPGANVLTF
DNA: TGCGCCAGCAGCCCCCTAGGACCCGGGGCCAACGTCCTGACTTTC
V: TRBV5-1
J: TRBJ2-6
size: .
D: .

CDR3: CATLRGDYGYTF
DNA: TGTGCCACCCTCAGGGGGGACTATGGCTACACCTTC
V: TRBV19
J: TRBJ1-2
size: .
D: TRBD1

CDR3: CASSYPLGRDTGELFF
DNA: TGTGCCAGCAGTTACCCTCTGGGGCGCGACACCGGGGAGCTGTTTTTT
V: TRBV6-5
J: TRBJ2-2
size: .
D: .